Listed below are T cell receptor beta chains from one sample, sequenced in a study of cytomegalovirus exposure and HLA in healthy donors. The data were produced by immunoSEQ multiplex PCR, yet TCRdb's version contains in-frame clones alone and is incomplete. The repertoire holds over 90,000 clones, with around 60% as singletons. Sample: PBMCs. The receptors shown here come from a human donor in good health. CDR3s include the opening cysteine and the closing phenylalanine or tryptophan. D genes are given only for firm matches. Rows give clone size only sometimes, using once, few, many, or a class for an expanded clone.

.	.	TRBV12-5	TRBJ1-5	TGTGCTAGTGCCCCTCCTCGTCCCGGGAGCAATCAGCCCCAGCATTTT	CASAPPRPGSNQPQHF
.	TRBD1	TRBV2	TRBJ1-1	TGTGCCAGCAGGGCGGACAGGTGGGAGACTGAAGCTTTCTTT	CASRADRWETEAFF
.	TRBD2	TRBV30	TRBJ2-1	TGTGCCTGGAGTTATTTTATAGCGGGAGGGCCGTACAATGAGCAGTTCTTC	CAWSYFIAGGPYNEQFF
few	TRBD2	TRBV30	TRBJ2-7	TGTGCCTGGAGTCCGGGACTAGCGGGAGTCGAGCAGTACTTC	CAWSPGLAGVEQYF
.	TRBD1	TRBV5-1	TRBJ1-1	TGCGCCAGCAGCTGGACAGGGGATAGCACTGAAGCTTTCTTT	CASSWTGDSTEAFF
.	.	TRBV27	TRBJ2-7	TGTGCCAGCAGTTTTGAGGGTAGCTCCTACGAGCAGTACTTC	CASSFEGSSYEQYF
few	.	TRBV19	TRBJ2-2	TGTGCCAGTAGCGGGAGTGTCGCGAACACCGGGGAGCTGTTTTTT	CASSGSVANTGELFF
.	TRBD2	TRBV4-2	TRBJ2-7	TGTGCCAGCAGCCAAGAGATGGGGCTAGCGGGAGACGAGCAGTACTTC	CASSQEMGLAGDEQYF
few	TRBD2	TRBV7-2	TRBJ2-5	TGTGCCAGCAGCTTTAGCGGGAGGGGAGAGACCCAGTACTTC	CASSFSGRGETQYF
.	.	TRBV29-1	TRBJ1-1	TGCAGCGTCATGCAGCGAAACACTGAAGCTTTCTTT	CSVMQRNTEAFF
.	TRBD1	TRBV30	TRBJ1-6	TGTGCCTGGAGTGTCACGGGGGGGGCAGGGGGATTTTCACCCCTCCACTTT	CAWSVTGGAGGFSPLHF
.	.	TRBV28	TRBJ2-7	TGTGCCAGCACCCCTAGCTCCTACGAGCAGTACTTC	CASTPSSYEQYF
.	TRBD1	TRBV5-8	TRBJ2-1	TGTGCCAGCAGCTTGGAAGGGACAGGATCCTACAATGAGCAGTTCTTC	CASSLEGTGSYNEQFF
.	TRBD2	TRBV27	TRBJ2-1	TGTGCCAGCAGTTCCTCTAGCGGGAATGAGCAGTTCTTC	CASSSSSGNEQFF
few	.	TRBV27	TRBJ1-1	TGTGCCAGCAGTTGGTACAGTAACGCTGAAGCTTTCTTT	CASSWYSNAEAFF
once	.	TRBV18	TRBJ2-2	TGTGCCAGCTCACTTCATTCAGGGATGATGAACACCGGGGAGCTGTTTTTT	CASSLHSGMMNTGELFF
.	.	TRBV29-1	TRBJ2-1	TGCAGCGTTTGTAGCGGTGAGCAGTTCTTC	CSVCSGEQFF
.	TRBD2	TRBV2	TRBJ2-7	TGTGCCAGCACCTTTAGCGGGAGCTACGAGCAGTACTTC	CASTFSGSYEQYF
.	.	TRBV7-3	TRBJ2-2	TGTGCCAGCAGCTTGGGGGGGGCCACCGGGGAGCTGTTTTTT	CASSLGGATGELFF
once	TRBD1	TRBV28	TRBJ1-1	TGTGCCAGCAGTCCGGGACAGGGGTCTGTTCGCACTGAAGCTTTCTTT	CASSPGQGSVRTEAFF
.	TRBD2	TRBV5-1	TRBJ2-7	TGCGCCAGCAGCTGGACTAGCGCTCCCTACGAGCAGTACTTC	CASSWTSAPYEQYF
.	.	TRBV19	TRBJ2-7	TGTGCCAGTAGTATATCCCCCGACCCCTGGGCCTCTTACGAGCAGTACTTC	CASSISPDPWASYEQYF
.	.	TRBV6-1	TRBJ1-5	TGTGCCAGCAGTAAACAGAGTTTAAGCAATCAGCCCCAGCATTTT	CASSKQSLSNQPQHF
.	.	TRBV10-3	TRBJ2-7	TGTGCCATCAGTCTCCTTAGCGGCAGCTCCTACGAGCAGTACTTC	CAISLLSGSSYEQYF
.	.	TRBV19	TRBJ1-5	TGTGCCAGTAGTTATAGCAATCAGCCCCAGCATTTT	CASSYSNQPQHF
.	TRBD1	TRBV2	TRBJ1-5	TGTGCCAGCAGTCGCGGACAGGGGTATAGCAATCAGCCCCAGCATTTT	CASSRGQGYSNQPQHF
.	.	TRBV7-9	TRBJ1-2	TGTGCCAGCAGCTCCTCTTGGGGGGGGCGAGATTTCTATGGCTACACCTTC	CASSSSWGGRDFYGYTF
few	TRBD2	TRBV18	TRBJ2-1	TGTGCCAGCTCACCGCAAGCGGGAATCTACAATGAGCAGTTCTTC	CASSPQAGIYNEQFF
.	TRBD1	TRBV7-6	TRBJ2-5	TGTGCCAGCAGCTTAGGTCCCCTTACAGGGGGCGCGGGGGAGACCCAGTACTTC	CASSLGPLTGGAGETQYF
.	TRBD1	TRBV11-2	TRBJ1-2	TGTGCCAGCAGCCCCAGGGGGACAGGGGCCGATGGCTACACCTTC	CASSPRGTGADGYTF
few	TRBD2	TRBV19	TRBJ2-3	TGTGCCAGTAGTATTCGACTAGCGGGAGTAAATACGCAGTATTTT	CASSIRLAGVNTQYF
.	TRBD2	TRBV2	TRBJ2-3	TGTGCCAGCGTGCGGGAGACGACAGATACGCAGTATTTT	CASVRETTDTQYF
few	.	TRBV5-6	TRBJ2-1	TGTGCCAGCAGCTTAGGCGCTAGTGGGTCCTACAATGGGCAGTTCTTC	CASSLGASGSYNGQFF
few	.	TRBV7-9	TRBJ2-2	TGTGCCAGCAGCTTAGACGGTAGCGGGAACACCGGGGAGCTGTTTTTT	CASSLDGSGNTGELFF
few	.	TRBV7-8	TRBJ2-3	TGTGCCAGCAGCTCGATGTGGAGGGAAGAGGCAGATACGCAGTATTTT	CASSSMWREEADTQYF
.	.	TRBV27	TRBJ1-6	TGTGCCAGCAGCTACCAGGGGAATAATTCACCCCTCCACTTT	CASSYQGNNSPLHF
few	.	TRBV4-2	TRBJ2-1	TGTGCCAGCAGCCAAGAGGTAGAAGCCTACAATGAGCAGTTCTTC	CASSQEVEAYNEQFF
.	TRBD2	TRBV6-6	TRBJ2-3	TGTGCCACTTTAGCGGGGGGCACAGATACGCAGTATTTT	CATLAGGTDTQYF
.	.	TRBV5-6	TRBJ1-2	TGTGCCAGCAGCTTGAGAGGGTCTCTTGGCTACACCTTC	CASSLRGSLGYTF
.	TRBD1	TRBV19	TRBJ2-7	TGTGCCAGTAGTTCCCGACAGGGGTGGAACTACGAGCAGTACTTC	CASSSRQGWNYEQYF
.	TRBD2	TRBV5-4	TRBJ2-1	TGTGCCAGCACCCGGGTAGCGGGAGGTTCGTATGAGCAGTTCTTC	CASTRVAGGSYEQFF
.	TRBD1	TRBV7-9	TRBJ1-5	TGTGCCAGCAGCTTAGGGGGACAGGGCCGGGGCAATCAGCCCCAGCATTTT	CASSLGGQGRGNQPQHF
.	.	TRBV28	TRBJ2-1	TGTGCCAGCTTAAGGGGGTTTGACTACAATGAGCAGTTCTTC	CASLRGFDYNEQFF
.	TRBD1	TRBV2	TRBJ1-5	TGTGCCAGTAGATGGTCACTCGGGACAGCCTATAGCAATCAGCCCCAGCATTTT	CASRWSLGTAYSNQPQHF
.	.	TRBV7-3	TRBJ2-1	TGTGCCAGCAGCTTAACGGGTAGAATGGGAGATGAGCAGTTCTTC	CASSLTGRMGDEQFF
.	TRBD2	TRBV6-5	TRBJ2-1	TGTGCCAGCAGTTACGAGACTAGCGGAGCCAGCGAGCAGTTCTTC	CASSYETSGASEQFF
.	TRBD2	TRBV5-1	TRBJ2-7	TGCGCCAGCTCCGAGACTAGCGGGGAATACGAGCAGTACTTC	CASSETSGEYEQYF
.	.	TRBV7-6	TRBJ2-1	TGTGCCAGCAGCTTAGACCCTAGAGACAATGAGCAGTTCTTC	CASSLDPRDNEQFF
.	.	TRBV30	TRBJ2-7	TGTGCCTGGAGTGTGGGTGACTTACTGTACGAGCAGTACTTC	CAWSVGDLLYEQYF
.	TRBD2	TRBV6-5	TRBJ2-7	TGTGCCAGCAGTCCCGGGACTAGTCTAGGCGAGCAGTACTTC	CASSPGTSLGEQYF
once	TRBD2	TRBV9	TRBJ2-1	TGTGCCAGCAGCGCATCGGGACTAAGCTCCTACAATGAGCAGTTCTTC	CASSASGLSSYNEQFF
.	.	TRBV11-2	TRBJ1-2	TGTGCCAGCAGCTTAGTAACAGGGAGTTCCTATGGCTACACCTTC	CASSLVTGSSYGYTF
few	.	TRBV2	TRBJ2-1	TGTGCCAGCAGTGAATTTAGCGGCTCCTACAATGAGCAGTTCTTC	CASSEFSGSYNEQFF
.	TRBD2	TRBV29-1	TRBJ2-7	TGCAGCGTGGGACTAGACTACGAGCAGTACTTC	CSVGLDYEQYF